Following are 20 T cell receptor beta chains from one sample sequenced in a study of blood T cell repertoires in COVID-19 (dated by TCRdb to 2020 to 2021). The library was prepared using the immunoSEQ multiplex PCR assay. TCRdb took this table from immuneACCESS and kept in-frame rearrangements with V and J called. Such tables lack part of the clones; where checked against another copy, unresolved V genes explain under half of the gap, and the rest is unexplained. The sample yields approximately 110,000 clones; 88% were counted once. Jointly, the top ten make up roughly 1% of the sample. Input material: peripheral blood. Receptors were obtained from a woman aged 45-65 years with active or convalescent COVID-19.

This rearrangement joins TRBV7-9 to TRBJ1-1; D is possibly TRBD1 (6 bases). The ends were cut back, 5 bases at V and 4 bases at J, with 11 bases in the middle. CDR3 length equals 13 residues. Germline loops: CDR1 SEHNR, CDR2 FQNEAQ (reference sequence). This CDR3 is CASSGWGRTEAFF. Written as DNA, the CDR3 is TGTGCCAGCAGCGGATGGGGGCGCACTGAAGCTTTCTTT.

The chain couples TRBV6-6 to TRBJ2-7; 10 positions match TRBD1. The CDR3 length is 13 residues. Germline V gene data show CDR1 as MNHNY and CDR2 as SVGAGI (reference sequence). V dropped 6 bases and J dropped 6; count of bases not matched to a gene: 5. This CDR3 reads CASREGQGFEQYF. CDR3 nucleotides: TGTGCCAGCAGGGAGGGACAGGGGTTCGAGCAGTACTTC.

The rearrangement joins TRBV4-2 to TRBJ2-7; 7 nucleotides match TRBD1. V trimming: 3 bases; J trimming: 6 bases; junction bases outside the gene matches: 8. Germline V CDR1 and CDR2: LGHNA, YNFKEQ. The CDR3 has 14 residues. CDR3 amino acids: CASSQDRTGGEQYF. Written as DNA, the CDR3 is TGTGCCAGCAGCCAGGACCGGACAGGTGGCGAGCAGTACTTC.

The gene calls are TRBV7-6 and TRBJ1-4; 7 nucleotides align to TRBD1. With V trimmed by 7 bases and J by 5 bases, 4 bases remained unmatched. This CDR3 is built from 13 residues. The germline V gene encodes CDR1 SGHVS and CDR2 FNYEAQ. The CDR3 DNA is TGTGCCAGCAAGGGGGCACAAAATGAAAAACTGTTTTTT. The encoded protein is CASKGAQNEKLFF.

This chain joins TRBV6-5 and TRBJ2-1, with 8 bases identical to TRBD2. The V gene end was trimmed by 6 bases and the J gene end by 4 bases; junction bases not matched to a gene: 5. CDR1 MNHEY and CDR2 SVGAGI come from the germline V gene. This CDR3 has 14 residues. The CDR3 DNA reads as TGTGCCAGCAGGGGCGGGAGGCAATACAATGAGCAGTTCTTC. It is translated as CASRGGRQYNEQFF.

V and J are TRBV2 and TRBJ2-1; D call uncertain. Germline lookup yields CDR1 SNHLY and CDR2 FYNNEI. The CDR3 is 14 residues long. V was pared by 4 bases and J by 1 base, with 8 bases between. CDR3 sequence (DNA): TGTGCCAGCAGTGTCCTAGTGTCCTACAATGAGCAGTTCTTC. Its protein product is CASSVLVSYNEQFF.

V gene TRBV6-5 combines with J gene TRBJ1-2; D is possibly TRBD1 (6 bases). Germline loops: CDR1 MNHEY, CDR2 SVGAGI. Trimming left V 7 bases short and J 4 bases short, with 13 bases between. This CDR3 region has 13 residues. CDR3 in DNA: TGTGCCAGCAAGATCCGGGACATCTATGGCTACACCTTC. Protein sequence: CASKIRDIYGYTF.

This sequence joins TRBV28 and TRBJ2-7; the match to TRBD1 covers 10 bases. The CDR3 is 13 residues long. Germline V gene sequence: CDR1 MDHEN, CDR2 SYDVKM. Germline trimming cut 10 bases from V and 3 bases from J; bases unmatched to any gene: 6. The CDR3 is CAKTWDRGYEQYF. The DNA of the CDR3 is TGTGCCAAGACTTGGGACAGGGGCTACGAGCAGTACTTC.

The CDR3, as DNA: TGTGCCAGCAGCTTCGTCCTAGCGGGAGTAGAGACCCAGTACTTC. Its translation is CASSFVLAGVETQYF. This chain uses TRBV5-8 with TRBJ2-5; TRBD2 matches 10 bases. The CDR3 loop spans 15 amino acids. CDR1 is SGHTS and CDR2 is YDEGEE in the germline V gene. Trimming took 2 bases from V and 4 from J; bases not matched to a gene: 5.

This chain connects TRBV28 to TRBJ1-3; D is possibly TRBD1 (5 bases). The CDR3 has 15 residues. Germline V lookup: CDR1 MDHEN, CDR2 SYDVKM. V was clipped by 3 bases and J by 0 bases, with 9 bases between them. The DNA for the CDR3 is TGTGCCAGCAGTTTCGACAGATACTCTGGAAACACCATATATTTT. It specifies CASSFDRYSGNTIYF.

The chain uses TRBV27 and TRBJ2-1, with TRBD2 matching 10 bases. CDR1 and CDR2 (germline): MNHEY, SMNVEV (reference sequence). The CDR3 covers 16 residues. J gave up 4 bases and V 0 bases, and 3 bases lay outside the gene matches. The CDR3 sequence: CASSLSRTSGYNEQFF. In DNA, the CDR3 is TGTGCCAGCAGTTTATCCCGGACTAGCGGTTACAATGAGCAGTTCTTC.

This chain links TRBV6-2 or TRBV6-3 with TRBJ2-7; D may be TRBD2 (6 bases). V was cut by 2 bases and J by 1 base, with 18 bases left in between. The CDR3 totals 17 residues. Germline CDR1 is MNHEY and CDR2 is SVGEGT. The CDR3: CASSYGRFGGSSYEQYF. CDR3 DNA sequence: TGTGCCAGCAGTTACGGGAGGTTTGGGGGTTCGTCCTACGAGCAGTACTTC.

The V and J genes are TRBV28 and TRBJ1-5; D gene unclear. V was shortened by 3 bases and J by 7 bases, with 7 bases between the two germline ends. Germline V gene data show CDR1 as MDHEN and CDR2 as SYDVKM. This CDR3 has 12 amino acids. CDR3 region: CASSFPRQPQHF. CDR3 DNA: TGTGCCAGCAGTTTTCCCCGGCAGCCCCAGCATTTT. Combining the CDR3 with reference TRBV28 and TRBJ1-5 gives the whole variable domain DVKVTQSSRYLVKRTGEKVFLECVQDMDHENMFWYRQDPGLGLRLIYFSYDVKMKEKGDIPEGYSVSREKKERFSLILESASTNQTSMYLCASSFPRQPQHFGDGTRLSIL.

This clone appeared a single time. This chain uses TRBV19 with TRBJ1-5, with 8 bases aligning to TRBD1. The CDR3 is 14 amino acids. V lost 3 bases, J lost 7 bases, and 5 bases stayed unmatched. Germline CDR1 LNHDA, CDR2 SQIVND (reference sequence). CDR3 region: CASSIDRGAQPQHF. As DNA, the CDR3 is TGTGCCAGTAGTATCGACAGGGGCGCGCAGCCCCAGCATTTT.

The chain uses TRBV24-1 and TRBJ1-2, with D maybe TRBD1 (5 bases). The CDR3 extends over 16 amino acids. The germline V and J ends were trimmed by 3 bases and 4 bases, with 17 bases remaining between them. Germline CDR1 reads KGHDR; CDR2 reads SFDVKD. The CDR3 DNA follows: TGTGCCACCAGTGATCAAAGGGCCAGGGAGGGCTATGGCTACACCTTC. This translates into CATSDQRAREGYGYTF.

J is TRBJ2-5 and V is TRBV4-2; TRBD2 aligns across 7 bases. This CDR3 is 14 amino acids long. CDR1 is LGHNA, CDR2 YNFKEQ, per germline. The V segment lost 5 bases and the J segment 5 bases; nucleotides outside the gene matches: 8. The CDR3 coding sequence is TGTGCCAGCAGCGTCTCGTTCGGGGGGGAGACCCAGTACTTC. This gives the protein CASSVSFGGETQYF.

J is TRBJ2-7 and V is TRBV5-8; D might be TRBD1 (6 bases). Germline V gene data show CDR1 as SGHTS and CDR2 as YDEGEE. The V gene lost 2 bases and the J gene lost 3 bases, with 12 bases spanning the gap. This CDR3 spans 14 amino acids. The CDR3, as DNA: TGTGCCAGCAGCTTACGACAGGCTTACTACGAGCAGTACTTC. Residues: CASSLRQAYYEQYF.

The chain uses TRBV28 and TRBJ2-1; D unclear. Germline CDR1 and CDR2: MDHEN and SYDVKM. Trimming shortened V by 3 bases and J by 2 bases, and 14 bases separated the two germline ends. The CDR3 is made up of 16 amino acids. The CDR3 spells CASSLGDGGAYNEQFF. CDR3 DNA: TGTGCCAGCAGTTTGGGTGATGGCGGCGCCTACAATGAGCAGTTCTTC.

This chain uses TRBV18 with TRBJ2-3; D might be TRBD2 (6 bases). Germline CDR1 is KGHSH and CDR2 is LQKENI. The ends were cut back, 5 bases at V and 4 bases at J, with 13 bases in the middle. The CDR3 has 14 amino acids. The CDR3 loop is CASSFSPGADTQYF. The CDR3 nucleotides are TGTGCCAGCTCATTCTCCCCGGGGGCAGATACGCAGTATTTT.

This clone was seen only once. This rearrangement joins TRBV30 to TRBJ2-5, with D possibly matching TRBD2 (6 bases). Deletions cut 7 bases from V and 4 bases from J, with 16 bases between. The CDR3 is 13 amino acids. Germline V gene sequence: CDR1 GTSNPN, CDR2 SVGIG (reference sequence). The CDR3 DNA is TGTGCCTCCGAGAACGGGAGTGGAGAGACCCAGTACTTC. It translates to CASENGSGETQYF.